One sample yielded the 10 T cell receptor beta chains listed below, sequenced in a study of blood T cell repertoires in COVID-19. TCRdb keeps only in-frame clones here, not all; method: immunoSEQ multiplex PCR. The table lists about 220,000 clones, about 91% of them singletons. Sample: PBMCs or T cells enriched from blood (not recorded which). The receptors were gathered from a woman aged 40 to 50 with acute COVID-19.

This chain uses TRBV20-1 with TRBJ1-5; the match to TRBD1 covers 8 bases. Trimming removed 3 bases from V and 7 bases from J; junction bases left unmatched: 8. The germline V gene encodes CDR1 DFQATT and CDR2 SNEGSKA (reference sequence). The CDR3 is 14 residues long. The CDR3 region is CSASDLTGDQPQHF. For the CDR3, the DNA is TGCAGTGCTAGTGACTTGACAGGGGACCAGCCCCAGCATTTT.

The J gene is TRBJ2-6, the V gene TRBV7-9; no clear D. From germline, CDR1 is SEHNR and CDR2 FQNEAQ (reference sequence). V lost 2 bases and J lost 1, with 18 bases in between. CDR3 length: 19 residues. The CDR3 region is CASSLRSSSPTSGANVLTF. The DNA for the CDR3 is TGTGCCAGCAGCTTACGGAGCAGCAGCCCCACGTCTGGGGCCAACGTCCTGACTTTC.

The CDR3 nucleotides read TGTGCCAGCAGTTTATCCTGGGGCACCGGCTACACCTTC. Its translation is CASSLSWGTGYTF. The chain recombines TRBV27 with TRBJ1-2; TRBD1 might be the D (5 bases). Trimming took 0 bases from V and 8 from J, leaving 10 bases between them. The CDR3 length is 13 residues. Germline V CDR1 and CDR2: MNHEY, SMNVEV (reference sequence).

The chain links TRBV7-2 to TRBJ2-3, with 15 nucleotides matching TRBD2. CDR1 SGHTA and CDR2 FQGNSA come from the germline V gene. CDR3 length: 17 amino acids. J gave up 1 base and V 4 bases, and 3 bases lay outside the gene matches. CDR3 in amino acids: CASSSGLAGGGTDTQYF. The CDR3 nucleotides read TGTGCCAGCAGCTCGGGACTAGCGGGAGGAGGCACAGATACGCAGTATTTT.

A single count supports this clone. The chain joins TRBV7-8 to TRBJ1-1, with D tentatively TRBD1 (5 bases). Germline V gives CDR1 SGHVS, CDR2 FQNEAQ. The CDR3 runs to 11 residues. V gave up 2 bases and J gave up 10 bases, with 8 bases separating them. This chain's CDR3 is CASSLKGRAFF. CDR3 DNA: TGTGCCAGCAGCTTAAAGGGGCGAGCTTTCTTT.

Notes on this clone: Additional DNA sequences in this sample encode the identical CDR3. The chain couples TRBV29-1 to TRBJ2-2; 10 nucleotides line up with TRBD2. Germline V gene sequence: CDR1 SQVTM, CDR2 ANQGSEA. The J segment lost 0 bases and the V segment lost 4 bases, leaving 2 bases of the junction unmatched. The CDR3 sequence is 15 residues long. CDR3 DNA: TGCAGCGTTGCAAGCGGGAGGGCGAACACCGGGGAGCTGTTTTTT. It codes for CSVASGRANTGELFF.

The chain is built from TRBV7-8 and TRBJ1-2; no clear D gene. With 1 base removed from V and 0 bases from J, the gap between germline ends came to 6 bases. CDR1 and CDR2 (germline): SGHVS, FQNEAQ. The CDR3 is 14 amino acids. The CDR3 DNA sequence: TGTGCCAGCAGCTTAGGCGGTTCTAACTATGGCTACACCTTC. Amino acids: CASSLGGSNYGYTF.

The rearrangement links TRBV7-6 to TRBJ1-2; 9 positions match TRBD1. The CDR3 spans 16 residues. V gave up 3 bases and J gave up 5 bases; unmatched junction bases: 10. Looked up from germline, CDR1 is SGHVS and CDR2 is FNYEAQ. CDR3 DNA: TGTGCCAGCAGCTTGGGGGCCGGGACAGGGCCTTATGGCTACACCTTC. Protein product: CASSLGAGTGPYGYTF.

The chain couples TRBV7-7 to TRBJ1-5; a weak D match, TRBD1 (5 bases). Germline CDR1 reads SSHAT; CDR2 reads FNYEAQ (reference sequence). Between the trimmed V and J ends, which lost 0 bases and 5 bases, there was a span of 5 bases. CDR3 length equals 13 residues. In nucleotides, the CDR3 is TGTGCCAGCAGCTTAGCACAGGATCAGCCCCAGCATTTT. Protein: CASSLAQDQPQHF.

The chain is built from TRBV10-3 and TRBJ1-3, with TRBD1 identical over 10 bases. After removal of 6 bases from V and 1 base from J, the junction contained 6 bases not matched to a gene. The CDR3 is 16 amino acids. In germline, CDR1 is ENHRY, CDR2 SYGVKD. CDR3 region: CAIRSGTGVSGNTIYF. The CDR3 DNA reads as TGTGCCATCAGATCCGGGACAGGGGTTTCTGGAAACACCATATATTTT.